Included here is one T cell receptor beta chain sequence, with context. This clonotype showed up just a few times. This clone's antigen is unknown. No much larger clonotype is one base removed from it; base qualities were not supplied. The instrument given in TCRdb is Illumina NovaSeq 6000. Using 5'RACE with constant-segment primers, TCRalpha and TCRbeta cDNA libraries were constructed, with sample barcodes and unique molecular identifiers added in the process. RNA was extracted from every sample with Trizol reagent. The libraries were amplified in two PCR steps, and the second step added a second sample barcode and Illumina TruSeq adapters. Sequencing of the libraries was done on an Illumina NovaSeq, producing 2 x 150 bp paired-end reads. The paper's processing steps were these. With migec v1.2.7, reads were demultiplexed and then collapsed into UMI-guided consensus sequences. Using mixcr v2.1.11, the UMI consensuses were aligned to TRA and TRB V and J templates and assembled into clonotypes. A clonotype was counted as expanded or contracted only if both edgeR and NoisET called the change significant, with noise models trained on biological replicates. For edgeR calls, the cutoffs were a false discovery rate-adjusted p below 0.01 and a log2 fold-change threshold of 1. As an exploratory analysis of dynamics, max-normalized trajectories of the 1000 most abundant clonotypes were examined with PCA combined with hierarchical clustering. Separately sequenced CD4+ and CD8+ repertoires were used to assign the CD4 or CD8 phenotype of responding clones. The public reads were reanalyzed by TCRdb: fastp trimming at Q25, MiXCR alignment, in-frame beta chains only. Every CDR3 protein is listed once, alongside the most common genes and DNA of its rows. The V and J calls shown here were made by TCRdb, not taken from the authors' results. This sample comprises roughly 600,000 distinct CDR3 sequences, approximately 19% of them detected only once. Of the sample, about 12% is held by the ten largest clones.

PBMCs were isolated by Ficoll-Paque density gradient centrifugation. This sample stems from a study of T-cell memory formation after mild COVID-19 (dated by TCRdb to the early 2020s). General notes on the study: Most TCR sequence clusters were specific to one of the two donors. In two donors, T-cell clones that expanded and contracted after mild COVID-19 were tracked by sequencing TCRalpha and TCRbeta repertoires over time. Two young, previously healthy adult volunteers, one female and one male, were included in the cohort. On the study overall, not on this receptor specifically: Only a couple of mild cases were covered in the study, and larger cohorts including severe cases with pre-infection samples were considered necessary. Contracting CD4+ clones were located mainly in the CM and EM memory subsets, whereas CD8+ clones were found to be enriched in EMRA. SARS-CoV-2 specificity of the second-wave clones peaking on day 37 was not confirmed. Clones that contracted from day 15 to 85 showed balanced CD4/CD8 phenotypes, whereas a second wave of clones that expanded from day 15 to 37 leaned towards CD4+. Some responding clones were detected in pre-infection memory, suggesting pre-existing cross-reactive memory T cells joined the SARS-CoV-2 response.

The sequenced material came from PBMCs or a T cell subset sorted from them (not recorded which). This clonotype originated in an adult woman who had mild COVID-19 (a few samples of this study predate the infection). The sample titles of this study are shuffled in the database, so cell type and time point are left out; the donor was told from shared clones.

The CDR3 in this case is CASSPRTGDNEQFF. The DNA is as follows: TGCGCCAGCAGTCCCAGGACAGGGGACAATGAGCAGTTCTTC. The sequence is built from TRBV5-1 and TRBJ2-1; the junction holds 9 bases that match TRBD1. The germline V and J ends show losses of 5 bases and 5 bases respectively, and no gene match explains 5 bases of the junction. The CDR3 holds 14 amino acids from the cysteine to the phenylalanine. Just CDR3 DNA is preserved here, 42 bases in frame from base 1. As encoded in the germline V gene, CDR1 is SGHRS while CDR2 is YFSETQ.